These 15 T cell receptor beta chains came from one sample sequenced in a study of beta chain features in type 1 diabetes. cDNA synthesis used the whole RNA isolate, giving expressed TCRB sequences. Clones were sequenced by immunoSEQ multiplex PCR, and TCRdb holds only the in-frame ones, with some missing. The table includes some 360,000 clones, 8.5% to 10% detected once. These receptors' targets are unknown. General study results and limits: In every one of the four CD4+ subsets, TCRB CDR3s were moderately but significantly shorter in Type 1 diabetes patients.

Sequenced sample: central memory CD4+ T cells from blood. The receptors shown here come from a man aged 30 to 45 with type 1 diabetes.

This clone was observed a few times. V is TRBV28 and J is TRBJ2-5; D gene uncertain. V was pared by 2 bases and J by 4 bases, with 14 bases between. This CDR3 is 15 amino acids long. Germline V gene lookup returns CDR1 MDHEN and CDR2 SYDVKM. In nucleotides, the CDR3 is TGTGCCAGCAGTTTAACAGAATTAGCCATAGAGACCCAGTACTTC. This sequence encodes CASSLTELAIETQYF.

V usage is TRBV18 and J usage is TRBJ1-4; maybe TRBD1 (5 bases). Trimming removed 1 base from V and 3 bases from J, with 9 bases in between. This CDR3 spans 15 amino acids. From germline, CDR1 is KGHSH and CDR2 LQKENI. The CDR3: CASSPLQGANEKLFF. CDR3 DNA: TGTGCCAGCTCACCACTGCAGGGAGCTAATGAAAAACTGTTTTTT.

This sequence joins TRBV28 and TRBJ2-3; possibly TRBD1 or TRBD2 for D (5 bases each). The CDR3 spans 13 residues. With 6 bases removed from V and 6 bases from J, the gap between germline ends came to 13 bases. Germline V gene data show CDR1 as MDHEN and CDR2 as SYDVKM. CDR3 bases: TGTGCCAGCAGGATTCCAGGGACGGATACGCAGTATTTT. Translating it yields CASRIPGTDTQYF.

The V call is TRBV19, the J call TRBJ2-1; TRBD1 aligns across 10 bases. Germline V gives CDR1 LNHDA, CDR2 SQIVND (reference sequence). The CDR3 has 16 amino acids. The junction had 13 bases not matched to a gene; V was cut back by 5 bases and J by 9 bases. The CDR3: CASSPKGDRGWSEQFF. DNA for the CDR3: TGTGCCAGTAGTCCCAAGGGGGACAGGGGTTGGTCTGAGCAGTTCTTC.

This clone was picked up a small number of times. The chain couples TRBV28 to TRBJ2-5; either TRBD1 or TRBD2 may supply D (5 bases each). The germline V gene encodes CDR1 MDHEN and CDR2 SYDVKM. This CDR3 spans 14 amino acids. Trimming took 5 bases from V and 7 from J, leaving 17 bases between them. The CDR3 loop is CASSPPLGVRTQYF. Here the CDR3 DNA reads TGTGCCAGCAGTCCCCCATTGGGGGTTCGGACCCAGTACTTC.

This clone occurred once. The chain links TRBV2 to TRBJ1-2; unclear D gene. This CDR3 has 14 residues. Germline CDR1 is SNHLY and CDR2 is FYNNEI. V was cut by 0 bases and J by 7 bases, with 12 bases left in between. The CDR3 bases are TGTGCCAGCAGTGAAGCGCTGGAGGATTTTGGCTACACCTTC. Amino acid sequence: CASSEALEDFGYTF.

This clone has ten or more counts. V usage is TRBV18 and J usage is TRBJ1-1, with D possibly TRBD1 on 5 matching bases. V lost 10 bases to trimming and J lost 6 bases, with 21 bases between them. The germline V gene has CDR1 KGHSH and CDR2 LQKENI. The CDR3 extends over 14 amino acids. CDR3 amino acids: CATSRDAGTAEAFF. DNA for the CDR3: TGTGCCACCTCCCGGGACGCTGGAACGGCTGAAGCTTTCTTT.

Within the sample, this clone is medium-sized (0.01 to 0.1%). This CDR3 is also generated by other DNA sequences in the sample. V and J are TRBV18 and TRBJ1-4; no clear D. V lost 2 bases to trimming and J lost 7 bases, with 8 bases between them. The CDR3 extends over 13 amino acids. Germline V gene data show CDR1 as KGHSH and CDR2 as LQKENI. In nucleotides, the CDR3 is TGTGCCAGCTCACCAATCACGGCTGAAAAACTGTTTTTT. It encodes CASSPITAEKLFF.

In this sample, this clone turned up a few times. This chain links TRBV21-1 with TRBJ2-1; the table gives TRBD1 as D, unverified against the DNA. TRBV21-1 is marked as a pseudogene. The CDR3 length is 13 residues. CDR3 residues: CASDRGEYDEQFF. The CDR3 coding sequence is TGTGCCAGCGACAGGGGCGAGTATGATGAGCAGTTCTTC.

This clone was found a few times. The rearrangement links TRBV27 to TRBJ2-1; D tentatively fits TRBD1 or TRBD2 (5 bases each). Germline V CDR1 and CDR2: MNHEY, SMNVEV (reference sequence). The V end was cut by 3 bases, the J end by 7 bases, with 16 bases between. CDR3 length: 15 amino acids. CDR3 sequence reads: CASSFKAGTLNEQFF. The CDR3 coding sequence is TGTGCCAGCAGTTTCAAAGCCGGGACGTTAAATGAGCAGTTCTTC.

In this sample, this clone turned up a few times. The V gene is TRBV5-1, the J gene TRBJ1-2; possibly TRBD1 for D (6 bases). The germline V gene has CDR1 SGHRS and CDR2 YFSETQ. V lost 1 base to trimming and J lost 8 bases, with 12 bases between them. The CDR3 is made up of 13 amino acids. The CDR3 loop reads CASSLTSGDGYTF. The CDR3 DNA reads as TGCGCCAGCAGCTTGACGTCAGGGGACGGCTACACCTTC. Full variable domain (rest looked up from reference TRBV5-1 and TRBJ1-2): KAGVTQTPRYLIKTRGQQVTLSCSPISGHRSVSWYQQTPGQGLQFLFEYFSETQRNKGNFPGRFSGRQFSNSRSEMNVSTLELGDSALYLCASSLTSGDGYTFGSGTRLTVV.

The chain combines TRBV27 with TRBJ1-2; TRBD1 matches 9 bases. Germline V gives CDR1 MNHEY, CDR2 SMNVEV (reference sequence). The length of the CDR3 is 13 residues. With 4 bases clipped from V and 6 bases from J, the junction kept 3 bases outside the gene matches. In DNA form, the CDR3 reads TGTGCCAGCAGTTCTACAGGGGGCCATGGCTACACCTTC. This codes for CASSSTGGHGYTF.

This clone has just a few counts. The CDR3 DNA reads as TGTGCCAGCAGAGGAATGGGAGGCTACACCTTC. Protein sequence: CASRGMGGYTF. The J gene is TRBJ1-2, the V gene TRBV28; D call uncertain. This CDR3 comprises 11 residues. The V gene lost 6 bases and the J gene lost 8 bases, with 10 bases spanning the gap. Germline loops: CDR1 MDHEN, CDR2 SYDVKM.

V gene TRBV5-1 combines with J gene TRBJ2-4; the D gene is possibly TRBD1 (6 bases). Trimming removed 0 bases from V and 15 bases from J, with 13 bases in between. The CDR3 sequence is 12 residues long. CDR1 SGHRS and CDR2 YFSETQ come from the germline V gene. The DNA for the CDR3 is TGCGCCAGCAGCTTGGACTCAGGGGCTGGGTACTTC. Its protein is CASSLDSGAGYF.

There are a few counts of this clone. The chain has TRBV4-3 and TRBJ2-3, with 9 bases that match TRBD2. Unmatched junction bases numbered 10, after V lost 1 base and J lost 5 bases. Germline V CDR1 and CDR2: LGHNA, YSLEER. CDR3 length equals 17 residues. CDR3 sequence reads: CASSQGRGSGSGDTQYF. DNA for the CDR3: TGCGCCAGCAGCCAAGGGAGGGGTAGCGGGAGCGGAGATACGCAGTATTTT.